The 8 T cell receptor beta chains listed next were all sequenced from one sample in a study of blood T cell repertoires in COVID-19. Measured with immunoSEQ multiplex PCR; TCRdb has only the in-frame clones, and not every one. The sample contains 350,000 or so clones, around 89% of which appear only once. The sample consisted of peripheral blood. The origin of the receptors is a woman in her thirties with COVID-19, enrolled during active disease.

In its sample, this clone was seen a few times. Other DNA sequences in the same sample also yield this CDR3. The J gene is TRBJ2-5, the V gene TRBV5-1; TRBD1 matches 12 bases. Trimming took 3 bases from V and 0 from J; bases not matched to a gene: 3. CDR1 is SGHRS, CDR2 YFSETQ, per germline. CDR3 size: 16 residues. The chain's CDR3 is CASSSGTGGYQETQYF. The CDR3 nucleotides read TGCGCCAGCAGCTCGGGGACAGGGGGCTACCAAGAGACCCAGTACTTC.

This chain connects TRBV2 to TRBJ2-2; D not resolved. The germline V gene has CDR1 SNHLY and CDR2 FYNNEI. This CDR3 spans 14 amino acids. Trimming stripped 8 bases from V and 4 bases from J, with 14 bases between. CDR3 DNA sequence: TGTGCCAGCGGCCCCACCGCCGTCACCGGGGAGCTGTTTTTT. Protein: CASGPTAVTGELFF. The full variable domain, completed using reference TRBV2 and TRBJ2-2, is EPEVTQTPSHQVTQMGQEVILRCVPISNHLYFYWYRQILGQKVEFLVSFYNNEISEKSEIFDDQFSVERPDGSNFTLKIRSTKLEDSAMYFCASGPTAVTGELFFGEGSRLTVL.

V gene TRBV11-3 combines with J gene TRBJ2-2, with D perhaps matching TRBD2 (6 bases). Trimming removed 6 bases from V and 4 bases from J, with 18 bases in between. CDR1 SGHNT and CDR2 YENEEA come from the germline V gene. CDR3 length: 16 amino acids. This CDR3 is CASSLMGLDFTGELFF. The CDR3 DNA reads TGTGCCAGCAGTCTAATGGGACTCGACTTCACCGGGGAGCTGTTTTTT.

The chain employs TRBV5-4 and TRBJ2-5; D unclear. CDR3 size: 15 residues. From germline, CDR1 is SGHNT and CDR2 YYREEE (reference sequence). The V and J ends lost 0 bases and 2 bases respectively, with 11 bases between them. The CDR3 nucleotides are TGTGCCAGCAGCTTGGAGGCCCCGGGTCAAGAGACCCAGTACTTC. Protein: CASSLEAPGQETQYF.

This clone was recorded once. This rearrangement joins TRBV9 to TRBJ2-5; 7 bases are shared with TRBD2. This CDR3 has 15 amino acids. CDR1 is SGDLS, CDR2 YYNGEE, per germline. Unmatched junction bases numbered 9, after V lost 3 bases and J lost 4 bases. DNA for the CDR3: TGTGCCAGCAGCGCCCCCCTGGGGGAGGGAGAGACCCAGTACTTC. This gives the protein CASSAPLGEGETQYF.

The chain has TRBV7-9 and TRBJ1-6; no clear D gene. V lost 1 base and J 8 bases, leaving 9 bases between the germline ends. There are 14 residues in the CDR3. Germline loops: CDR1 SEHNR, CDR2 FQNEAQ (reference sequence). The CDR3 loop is CASSLEVSDSPLHF. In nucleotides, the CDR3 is TGTGCCAGCAGCTTAGAGGTTAGCGATTCACCCCTCCACTTT.

CDR3 protein: CASSVSADRPNSPLHF. CDR3 sequence (DNA): TGTGCCAGCAGTGTGTCAGCGGACAGACCTAATTCACCCCTCCACTTT. This rearrangement joins TRBV6-1 to TRBJ1-6, with a weak D call TRBD1 (6 bases). V was cut by 4 bases and J by 6 bases, with 16 bases left in between. CDR3 size: 16 residues. The germline V gene has CDR1 MNHNS and CDR2 SASEGT.

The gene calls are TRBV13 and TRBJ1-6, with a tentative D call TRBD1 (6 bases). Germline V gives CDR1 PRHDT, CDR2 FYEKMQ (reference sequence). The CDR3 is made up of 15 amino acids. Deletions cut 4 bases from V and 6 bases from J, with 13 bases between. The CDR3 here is CASSSFTRGNSPLHF. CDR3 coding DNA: TGTGCCAGCAGCTCGTTTACCAGGGGTAATTCACCCCTCCACTTT.